This T cell receptor beta chain originates from a study of molecular identifiers for immune sequencing clone quantification. Study details: Five portions were made in replicates from RNA of around 20,000 or 100,000 naive CD8 cells, and four underwent sequencing.

This clonotype came up many times. What it binds is unknown. Findings and caveats of the study: Because of identical TCR molecules sharing a barcode, sizes of highly expanded clones could be underestimated.

Bulk libraries came from a prior protocol with listed TCR primers. TCRdb re-called the PCR reads through MiXCR, storing one row per CDR3 protein. The data contain 600,000 to 650,000 distinct CDR3 sequences, 15% to 20% of them singletons. Sequences were obtained from naive CD8+ T cells from blood, with Jurkat cell RNA spiked in. The subset: FACS-sorted CD8+CD4-CCR7+CD45RA+ naive T cells. This receptor was obtained from a human donor in good health. Some libraries in this study had Jurkat cell RNA spiked in.

The CDR3 sequence is CASSFPRVRGWNQPQHF. Here the CDR3 DNA reads TGTGCCAGCAGCTTCCCGCGGGTACGGGGGTGGAATCAGCCCCAGCATTTT. The chain employs TRBV5-5 and TRBJ1-5; tentative D call: TRBD1 (5 bases). Trimming removed 2 bases at V and 4 bases at J, with 19 bases between. CDR1 is SGHKS, CDR2 YYEKEE, per germline (reference sequence). This CDR3 has 17 amino acids. The variable domain in full, with the rest retrieved from reference TRBV5-5 and TRBJ1-5, is DAGVTQSPTHLIKTRGQQVTLRCSPISGHKSVSWYQQVLGQGPQFIFQYYEKEERGRGNFPDRFSARQFPNYSSELNVNALLLGDSALYLCASSFPRVRGWNQPQHFGDGTRLSIL.